This is a list of T cell receptor beta chains from one sample in a study of shared clonotypes between healthy human individuals. The assay was immunoSEQ multiplex PCR, and TCRdb's table has in-frame clones only and misses some. The sample lists around 600,000 clones; about 95% were seen once. The sample comprised naive CD8+ T cells sorted from blood. Receptors originate from a woman aged 25 to 45 in good health. Each CDR3 is given with its conserved first and last residue. A D gene is named only where the DNA matches it firmly. Size values are once, few and many counts, or a class for expanded clones, and some rows have none.

clone size: NA
D gene: TRBD2
J gene: TRBJ2-1
V gene: TRBV27
CDR3 DNA: TGTGCCAGCAGTTTACTAGCGGGTAGCAATGAGCAGTTCTTC
CDR3 protein: CASSLLAGSNEQFF

clone size: NA
D gene: TRBD1
J gene: TRBJ2-3
V gene: TRBV27
CDR3 DNA: TGTGCCAGCAGTCTGGGGACAGGGAGAAAAGATACGCAGTATTTT
CDR3 protein: CASSLGTGRKDTQYF

clone size: NA
D gene: NA
J gene: TRBJ2-7
V gene: TRBV10-3
CDR3 DNA: TGTGCCATCAAGGGCCTTCCAAACTACGAGCAGTACTTC
CDR3 protein: CAIKGLPNYEQYF

clone size: NA
D gene: TRBD2
J gene: TRBJ2-1
V gene: TRBV28
CDR3 DNA: TGTGCCAGCAGTTTAGACCCTAGCGGGGGGAATGAGCAGTTCTTC
CDR3 protein: CASSLDPSGGNEQFF

clone size: NA
D gene: NA
J gene: TRBJ2-3
V gene: TRBV5-6
CDR3 DNA: TGTGCCAGCAGCGACCGGGACACTCGCACAGATACGCAGTATTTT
CDR3 protein: CASSDRDTRTDTQYF

clone size: few
D gene: NA
J gene: TRBJ1-5
V gene: TRBV30
CDR3 DNA: TGTGCCTGGAGTCCCCCTGGGGGAGGGCTGTTATGGCCCCAGCATTTT
CDR3 protein: CAWSPPGGGLLWPQHF

clone size: NA
D gene: NA
J gene: TRBJ1-1
V gene: TRBV30
CDR3 DNA: TGTGCCTGGTCACGGAACACTGAAGCTTTCTTT
CDR3 protein: CAWSRNTEAFF

clone size: NA
D gene: NA
J gene: TRBJ1-2
V gene: TRBV7-2
CDR3 DNA: TGTGCCAGCAGCTCACAGGGCTATGGCTACACCTTC
CDR3 protein: CASSSQGYGYTF

clone size: NA
D gene: NA
J gene: TRBJ2-7
V gene: TRBV6-1
CDR3 DNA: TGTGCCAGCAGTGAACTAAGGGCAGATACCTACGAGCAGTACTTC
CDR3 protein: CASSELRADTYEQYF

clone size: NA
D gene: NA
J gene: TRBJ2-5
V gene: TRBV5-8
CDR3 DNA: TGTGCCAGCAGCTTGTGGCAGGAACTCCAAGAGACCCAGTACTTC
CDR3 protein: CASSLWQELQETQYF

clone size: NA
D gene: TRBD1
J gene: TRBJ1-5
V gene: TRBV4-1
CDR3 DNA: TGCGCCAGCAGCCAAACAGGGGATCAGCCCCAGCATTTT
CDR3 protein: CASSQTGDQPQHF

clone size: NA
D gene: NA
J gene: TRBJ2-6
V gene: TRBV7-6
CDR3 DNA: TGTGCCAGCAGCCTCCTGGGATCCGGGGCCAACGTCCTGACTTTC
CDR3 protein: CASSLLGSGANVLTF

clone size: NA
D gene: NA
J gene: TRBJ1-1
V gene: TRBV13
CDR3 DNA: TGTGCCAGCAGCTCCCAAATGAACACTGAAGCTTTCTTT
CDR3 protein: CASSSQMNTEAFF